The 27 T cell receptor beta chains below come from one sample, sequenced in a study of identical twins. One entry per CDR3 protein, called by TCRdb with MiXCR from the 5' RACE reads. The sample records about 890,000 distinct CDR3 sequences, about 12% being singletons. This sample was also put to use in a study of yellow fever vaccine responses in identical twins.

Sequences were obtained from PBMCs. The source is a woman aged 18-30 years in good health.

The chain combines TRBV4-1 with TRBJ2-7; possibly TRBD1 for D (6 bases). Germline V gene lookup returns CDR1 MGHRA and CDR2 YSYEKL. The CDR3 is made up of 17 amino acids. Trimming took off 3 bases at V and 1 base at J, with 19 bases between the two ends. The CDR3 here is CASSQVGGRGTSYEQYF. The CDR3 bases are TGCGCCAGCAGCCAGGTTGGGGGCAGAGGCACATCCTACGAGCAGTACTTC.

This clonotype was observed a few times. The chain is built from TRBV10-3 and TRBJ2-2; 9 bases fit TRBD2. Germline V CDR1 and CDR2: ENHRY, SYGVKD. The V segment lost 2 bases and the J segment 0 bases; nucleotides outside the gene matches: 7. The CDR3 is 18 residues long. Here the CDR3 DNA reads TGTGCCATCAGTGAGAGGGGTCTAGCGGGAACGAACACCGGGGAGCTGTTTTTT. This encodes CAISERGLAGTNTGELFF.

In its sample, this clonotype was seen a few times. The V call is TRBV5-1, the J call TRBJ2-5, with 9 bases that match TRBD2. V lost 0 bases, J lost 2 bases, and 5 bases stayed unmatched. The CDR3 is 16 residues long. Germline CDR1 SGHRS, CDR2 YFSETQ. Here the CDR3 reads CASSLAQRGAQETQYF. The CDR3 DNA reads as TGCGCCAGCAGCTTGGCCCAGCGGGGGGCTCAAGAGACCCAGTACTTC.

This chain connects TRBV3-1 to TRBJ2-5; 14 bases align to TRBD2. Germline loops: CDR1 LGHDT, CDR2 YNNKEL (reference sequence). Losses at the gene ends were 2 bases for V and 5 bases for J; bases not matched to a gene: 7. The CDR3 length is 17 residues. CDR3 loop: CASSQHRTSGRFETQYF. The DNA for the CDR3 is TGTGCCAGCAGCCAACATAGGACTAGCGGGAGGTTCGAGACCCAGTACTTC.

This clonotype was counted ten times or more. The CDR3: CASSLGREDRAYNEQFF. For the CDR3, the DNA is TGCGCCAGCAGCTTGGGACGAGAGGACAGGGCTTACAATGAGCAGTTCTTC. V is TRBV5-1 and J is TRBJ2-1, with 8 bases identical to TRBD1. Germline CDR1 is SGHRS and CDR2 is YFSETQ. CDR3 length: 17 residues. V shed 0 bases, J shed 4 bases, and the junction held 9 bases outside the gene matches.

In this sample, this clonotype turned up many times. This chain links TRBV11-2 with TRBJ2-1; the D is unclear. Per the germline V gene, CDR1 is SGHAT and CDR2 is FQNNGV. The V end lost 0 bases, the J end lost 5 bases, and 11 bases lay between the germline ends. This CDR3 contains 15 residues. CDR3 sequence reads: CASSLDLYGHNEQFF. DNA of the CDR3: TGTGCCAGCAGCTTAGATCTCTACGGACACAATGAGCAGTTCTTC. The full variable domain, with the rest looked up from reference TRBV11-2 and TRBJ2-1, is EAGVAQSPRYKIIEKRQSVAFWCNPISGHATLYWYQQILGQGPKLLIQFQNNGVVDDSQLPKDRFSAERLKGVDSTLKIQPAKLEDSAVYLCASSLDLYGHNEQFFGPGTRLTVL.

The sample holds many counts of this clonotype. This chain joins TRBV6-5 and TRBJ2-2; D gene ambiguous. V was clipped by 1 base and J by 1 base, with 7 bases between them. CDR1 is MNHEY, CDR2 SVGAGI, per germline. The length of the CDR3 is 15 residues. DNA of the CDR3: TGTGCCAGCAGTTACTTATTCAAGAACACCGGGGAGCTGTTTTTT. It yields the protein CASSYLFKNTGELFF.

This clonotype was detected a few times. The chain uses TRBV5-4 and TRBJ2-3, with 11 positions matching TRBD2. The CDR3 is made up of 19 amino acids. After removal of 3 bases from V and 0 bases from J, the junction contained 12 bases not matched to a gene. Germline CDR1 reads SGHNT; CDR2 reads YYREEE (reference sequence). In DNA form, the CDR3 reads TGTGCCAGCAGCTCCCCGCATAGCGGGGGGGAGTTGAGCACAGATACGCAGTATTTT. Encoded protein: CASSSPHSGGELSTDTQYF. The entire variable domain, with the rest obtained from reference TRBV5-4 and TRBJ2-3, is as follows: ETGVTQSPTHLIKTRGQQVTLRCSSQSGHNTVSWYQQALGQGPQFIFQYYREEENGRGNFPPRFSGLQFPNYSSELNVNALELDDSALYLCASSSPHSGGELSTDTQYFGPGTRLTVL.

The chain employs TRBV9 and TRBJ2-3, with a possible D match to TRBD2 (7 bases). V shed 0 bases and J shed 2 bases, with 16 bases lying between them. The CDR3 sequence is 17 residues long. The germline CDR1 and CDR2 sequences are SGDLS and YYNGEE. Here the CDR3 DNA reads TGTGCCAGCAGCGTAGAAGCGGGACAAACGCACACAGATACGCAGTATTTT. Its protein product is CASSVEAGQTHTDTQYF. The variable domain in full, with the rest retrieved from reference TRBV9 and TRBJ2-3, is DSGVTQTPKHLITATGQRVTLRCSPRSGDLSVYWYQQSLDQGLQFLIQYYNGEERAKGNILERFSAQQFPDLHSELNLSSLELGDSALYFCASSVEAGQTHTDTQYFGPGTRLTVL.

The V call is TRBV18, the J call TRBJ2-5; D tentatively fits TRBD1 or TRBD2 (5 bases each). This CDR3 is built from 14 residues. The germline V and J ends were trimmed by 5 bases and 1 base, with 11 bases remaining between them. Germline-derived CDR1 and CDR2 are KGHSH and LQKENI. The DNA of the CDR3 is TGTGCCAGCTCAGGGACCCCCTCCCAAGAGACCCAGTACTTC. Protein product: CASSGTPSQETQYF.

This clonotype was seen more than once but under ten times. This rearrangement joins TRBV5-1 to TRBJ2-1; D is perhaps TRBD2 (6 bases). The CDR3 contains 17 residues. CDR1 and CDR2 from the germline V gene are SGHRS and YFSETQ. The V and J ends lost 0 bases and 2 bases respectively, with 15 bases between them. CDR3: CASSLVGAGPAYNEQFF. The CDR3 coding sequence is TGCGCCAGCAGCTTGGTCGGGGCGGGACCAGCCTACAATGAGCAGTTCTTC.

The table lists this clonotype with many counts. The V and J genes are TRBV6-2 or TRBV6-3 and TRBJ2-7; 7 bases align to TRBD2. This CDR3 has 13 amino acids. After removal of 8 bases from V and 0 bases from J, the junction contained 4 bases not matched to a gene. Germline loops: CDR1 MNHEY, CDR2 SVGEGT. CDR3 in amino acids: CASAGGSSYEQYV. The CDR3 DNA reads TGTGCCAGCGCTGGCGGGAGCTCCTACGAGCAGTACGTC.

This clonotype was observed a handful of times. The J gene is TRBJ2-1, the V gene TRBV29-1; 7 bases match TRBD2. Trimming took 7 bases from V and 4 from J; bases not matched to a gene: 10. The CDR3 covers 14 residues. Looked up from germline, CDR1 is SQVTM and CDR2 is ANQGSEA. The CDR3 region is CSATAGEVYNEQFF. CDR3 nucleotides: TGCAGCGCTACGGCGGGAGAAGTTTACAATGAGCAGTTCTTC.

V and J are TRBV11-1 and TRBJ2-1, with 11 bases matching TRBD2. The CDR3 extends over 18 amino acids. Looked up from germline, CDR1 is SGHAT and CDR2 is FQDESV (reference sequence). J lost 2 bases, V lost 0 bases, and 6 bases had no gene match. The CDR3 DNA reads TGTGCCAGCAGCTTAGCGAAACTAGCGGGAGTCACCTACAATGAGCAGTTCTTC. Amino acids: CASSLAKLAGVTYNEQFF.

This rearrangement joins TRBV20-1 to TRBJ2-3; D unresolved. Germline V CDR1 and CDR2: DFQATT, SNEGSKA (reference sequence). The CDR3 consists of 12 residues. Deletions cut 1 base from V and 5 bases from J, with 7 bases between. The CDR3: CSARGGKDTQYF. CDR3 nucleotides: TGCAGTGCTAGAGGGGGTAAAGATACGCAGTATTTT.

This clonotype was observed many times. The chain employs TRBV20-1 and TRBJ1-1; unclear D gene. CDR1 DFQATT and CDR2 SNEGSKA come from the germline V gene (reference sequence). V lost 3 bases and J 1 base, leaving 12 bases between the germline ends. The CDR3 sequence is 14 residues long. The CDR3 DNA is TGCAGTGCTAGCCGTCGGGTTGCGAACACTGAAGCTTTCTTT. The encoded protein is CSASRRVANTEAFF.

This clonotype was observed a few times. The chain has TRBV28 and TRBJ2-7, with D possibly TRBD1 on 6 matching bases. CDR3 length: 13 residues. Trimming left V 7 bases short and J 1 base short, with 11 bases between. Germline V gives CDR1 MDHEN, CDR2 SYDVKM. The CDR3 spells CASTVGHSYEQYF. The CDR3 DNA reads TGTGCCAGCACCGTGGGACATTCCTACGAGCAGTACTTC.

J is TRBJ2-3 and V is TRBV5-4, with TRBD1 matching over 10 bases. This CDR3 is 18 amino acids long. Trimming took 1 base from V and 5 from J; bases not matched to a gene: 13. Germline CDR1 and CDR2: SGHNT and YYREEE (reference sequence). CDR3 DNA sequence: TGTGCCAGCAGCTTGCCGTCCGGGCCGGGACAGGGGATAGATACGCAGTATTTT. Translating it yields CASSLPSGPGQGIDTQYF.

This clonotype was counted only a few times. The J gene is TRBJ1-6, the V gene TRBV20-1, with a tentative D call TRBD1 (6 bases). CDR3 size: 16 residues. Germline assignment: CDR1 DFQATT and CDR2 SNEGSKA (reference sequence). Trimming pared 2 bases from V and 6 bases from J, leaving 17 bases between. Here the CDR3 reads CSARIPGAGGNSPLHF. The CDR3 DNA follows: TGCAGTGCTAGAATCCCAGGGGCCGGGGGTAATTCACCCCTCCACTTT.

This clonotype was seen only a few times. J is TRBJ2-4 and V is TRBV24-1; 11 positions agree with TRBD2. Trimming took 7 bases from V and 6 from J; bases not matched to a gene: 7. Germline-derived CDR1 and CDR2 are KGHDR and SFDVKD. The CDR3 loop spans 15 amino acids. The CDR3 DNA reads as TGTGCCACCAGCCAGGCTGGGACTAGCGGAAACATTCAGTACTTC. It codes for CATSQAGTSGNIQYF.

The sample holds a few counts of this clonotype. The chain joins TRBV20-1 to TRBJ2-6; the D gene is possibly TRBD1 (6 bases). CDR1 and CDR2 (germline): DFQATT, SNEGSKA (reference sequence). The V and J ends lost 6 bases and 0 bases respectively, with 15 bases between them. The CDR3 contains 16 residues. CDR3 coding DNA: TGCAGTGCGACGGACAGAAATAGCTCTGGGGCCAACGTCCTGACTTTC. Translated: CSATDRNSSGANVLTF.

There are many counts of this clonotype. The CDR3 bases are TGTGCCAGCAGCCAAGAGCTCCACCGGCGGTCGAACACCGGGGAGCTGTTTTTT. As protein: CASSQELHRRSNTGELFF. V is TRBV3-1 and J is TRBJ2-2; D gene ambiguous. The CDR3 totals 18 residues. Trimming left V 0 bases short and J 0 bases short, with 14 bases between. From germline, CDR1 is LGHDT and CDR2 YNNKEL (reference sequence).

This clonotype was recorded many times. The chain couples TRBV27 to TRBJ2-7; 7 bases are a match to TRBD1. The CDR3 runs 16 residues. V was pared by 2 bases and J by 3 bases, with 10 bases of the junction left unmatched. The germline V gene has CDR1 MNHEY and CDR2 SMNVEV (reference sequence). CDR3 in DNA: TGTGCCAGCAGTTTAGTCCGAACAGGGGACAACTACGAGCAGTACTTC. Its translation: CASSLVRTGDNYEQYF.

DNA for the CDR3: TGTGCCACCAGCAGAGATCTGGACGGGAGGACCACCGGGGAGCTGTTTTTT. As protein: CATSRDLDGRTTGELFF. This chain links TRBV15 with TRBJ2-2, with TRBD2 identical over 7 bases. J gave up 4 bases and V 0 bases, and 8 bases lay outside the gene matches. CDR1 and CDR2 from the germline V gene are LNHNV and YYDKDF (reference sequence). This CDR3 is built from 17 residues. Full variable domain (rest looked up from reference TRBV15 and TRBJ2-2): DAMVIQNPRYQVTQFGKPVTLSCSQTLNHNVMYWYQQKSSQAPKLLFHYYDKDFNNEADTPDNFQSRRPNTSFCFLDIRSPGLGDTAMYLCATSRDLDGRTTGELFFGEGSRLTVL.

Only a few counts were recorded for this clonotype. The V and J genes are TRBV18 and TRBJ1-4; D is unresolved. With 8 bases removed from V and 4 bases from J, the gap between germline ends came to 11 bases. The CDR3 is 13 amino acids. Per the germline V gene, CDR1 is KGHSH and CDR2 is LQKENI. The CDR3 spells CASQTGVNEKLFF. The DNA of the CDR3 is TGTGCCAGCCAAACCGGGGTTAATGAAAAACTGTTTTTT. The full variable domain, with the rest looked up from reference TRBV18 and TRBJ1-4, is NAGVMQNPRHLVRRRGQEARLRCSPMKGHSHVYWYRQLPEEGLKFMVYLQKENIIDESGMPKERFSAEFPKEGPSILRIQQVVRGDSAAYFCASQTGVNEKLFFGSGTQLSVL.

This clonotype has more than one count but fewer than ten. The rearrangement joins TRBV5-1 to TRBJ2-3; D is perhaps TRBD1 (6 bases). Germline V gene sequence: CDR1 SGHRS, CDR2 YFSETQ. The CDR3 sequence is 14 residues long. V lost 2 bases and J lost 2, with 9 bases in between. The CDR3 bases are TGCGCCAGCAGCTTTGAGGGGGACACAGATACGCAGTATTTT. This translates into CASSFEGDTDTQYF.

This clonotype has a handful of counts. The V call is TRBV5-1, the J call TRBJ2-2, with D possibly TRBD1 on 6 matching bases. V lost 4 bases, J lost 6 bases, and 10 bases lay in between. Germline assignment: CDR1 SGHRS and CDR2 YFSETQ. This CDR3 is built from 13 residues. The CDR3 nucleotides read TGCGCCAGCAGCCGGACAGATGCCGGGGAGCTGTTTTTT. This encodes CASSRTDAGELFF.